A selection of T cell receptor beta chains follows, all from one sample in a study of blood T cell repertoires in COVID-19. The repertoire was sequenced with immunoSEQ multiplex PCR; TCRdb's copy has only in-frame clones and lacks some. The sample yields about 240,000 clones, approximately 83% seen once. The sample was peripheral blood. These receptors were collected from a woman older than 75 with acute or convalescent COVID-19. CDR3s include the opening cysteine and the closing phenylalanine or tryptophan. The order of the fields is J gene, D gene, V gene, clone size, CDR3 DNA, CDR3 protein. D genes are given only for firm matches. Part of the rows lack a size; the others show once, few, many or a class for expanded clones.

>TRBJ1-3|TRBD1|TRBV5-1|-
TGCGCCAGCAGCCCCACCGGGACAGCTGGAAACACCATATATTTT
CASSPTGTAGNTIYF
>TRBJ1-5|-|TRBV7-2|once
TGTGCCAGCAGCTTAACCGGGAGAAACAATCAGCCCCAGCATTTT
CASSLTGRNNQPQHF
>TRBJ1-2|-|TRBV3-1/TRBV3-2|-
TGTGCCAGCAGCCACCAGACAGGAGGCAATGGCTACACCTTC
CASSHQTGGNGYTF
>TRBJ1-3|-|TRBV29-1|-
TGCAGCGTCCAGGGTGCGGCTGGAAACACCATATATTTT
CSVQGAAGNTIYF
>TRBJ1-4|-|TRBV6-5|few
TGTGCCAGCAGATCTACAGGTGTAAGGAATGAAAAACTGTTTTTT
CASRSTGVRNEKLFF
>TRBJ2-1|-|TRBV10-3|-
TGTGCCATCAGCGCCAGGGAAACCCAGGGCAATGAGCAGTTCTTC
CAISARETQGNEQFF
>TRBJ2-7|-|TRBV21-1|-
TGTGCCATCCAAGTCCCCGACAGGGCCTTCGAGCAGTACTTC
CAIQVPDRAFEQYF
>TRBJ1-6|-|TRBV27|once
TGTGCCAGCATGTCTAGGAGCTCCTATAATTCACCCCTCCACTTT
CASMSRSSYNSPLHF
>TRBJ1-6|-|TRBV27|once
TGTGCCAGCAGTTTGGGGCGGCATTCACCCCTCCACTTT
CASSLGRHSPLHF
>TRBJ1-2|-|TRBV23-1|-
TGCGCCAGCAGTCAACCCTCGAGGGCGACCTATGGCTACACCTTC
CASSQPSRATYGYTF
>TRBJ2-5|-|TRBV5-1|few
TGCGCCAGCAGCTTCACTAAATCCCCGACCACCGGGATACAAGAGACCCAGTACTTC
CASSFTKSPTTGIQETQYF
>TRBJ2-6|-|TRBV7-3|-
TGTGCCAGCAGCTTGGGGGCGGCCAACGTCCTGACTTTC
CASSLGAANVLTF
>TRBJ1-1|-|TRBV28|-
TGTGCCAGCAGTTCAGGTTATCAGAACACTGAAGCTTTCTTT
CASSSGYQNTEAFF
>TRBJ1-3|TRBD1|TRBV18|-
TGTGCCAGCTCTCCTATCAGACAGGGGAGCTCTGGAAACACCATATATTTT
CASSPIRQGSSGNTIYF
>TRBJ1-1|-|TRBV11-2|-
TGTGCCAGCAGCGCCCAGGGTAGGGGAAACACTGAAGCTTTCTTT
CASSAQGRGNTEAFF
>TRBJ1-6|TRBD1|TRBV4-1|-
TGCGCCAGCAGCCAAGGCCGACAGGGTGTGCGTAATTCACCCCTCCACTTT
CASSQGRQGVRNSPLHF
>TRBJ2-1|TRBD2|TRBV6-1|-
TGTGCCAGCAGTGATAGGGTAGCGGGGGATGAGCAGTTCTTC
CASSDRVAGDEQFF
>TRBJ2-1|-|TRBV2|-
TGTGCCAGCAGTGTCTTCGGGGACAATGAGCAGTTCTTC
CASSVFGDNEQFF
>TRBJ2-3|-|TRBV5-4|-
TGTGCCAGCACCCATCGGACGCGGGGAGATACGCAGTATTTT
CASTHRTRGDTQYF
>TRBJ1-6|TRBD1|TRBV15|many
TGTGCCACCAGCAATAGTCTCCCGGGACAGGGGAATTCACCCCTCCACTTT
CATSNSLPGQGNSPLHF
>TRBJ1-3|-|TRBV6-1|-
TGTGCCAGCAGTGAAATAGGAGACCGTGGAAACACCATATATTTT
CASSEIGDRGNTIYF
>TRBJ1-1|-|TRBV11-2|-
TGTGCCAGCAGCCCACTGGGGGGGCTTACTGAAGCTTTCTTT
CASSPLGGLTEAFF
>TRBJ2-1|-|TRBV6-5|-
TGTGCCAGCAGTTACTCGAGGCCATCTCGGGGAGAGCAGTTCTTC
CASSYSRPSRGEQFF
>TRBJ1-1|TRBD1|TRBV6-4|once
TGTGCCAGCAGTGGGACAGGGCCCAACACTGAAGCTTTCTTT
CASSGTGPNTEAFF
>TRBJ2-1|-|TRBV6-5|-
TGTGCCAGCAGCCTTTACAATGAGCAGTTCTTC
CASSLYNEQFF
>TRBJ1-2|-|TRBV29-1|-
TGCAGCGTAGAAAGACAAGTTTATGGCTACACCTTC
CSVERQVYGYTF
>TRBJ2-2|-|TRBV5-4|-
TGTGCCAGCAGCTTGGCAGGGACCGGGGAGCTGTTTTTT
CASSLAGTGELFF
>TRBJ2-2|-|TRBV19|-
TGTGCCTCTCGGGGTCGAGCCACCGGGGAGCTGTTTTTT
CASRGRATGELFF
>TRBJ1-1|-|TRBV6-5|-
TGTGCCAGCAGTTATTCCCCGCAGGGTAACACTGAAGCTTTCTTT
CASSYSPQGNTEAFF
>TRBJ2-5|-|TRBV28|-
TGTGCCAGCAGTTCCCCCCCTGGCAGGGAAAAACAAGAGACCCAGTACTTC
CASSSPPGREKQETQYF
>TRBJ1-5|-|TRBV23-1|-
TGCGCCAGCAGTCAATCGTCGGGGTATCAGCCCCAGCATTTT
CASSQSSGYQPQHF
>TRBJ1-3|-|TRBV5-1|-
TGCGCCAGCAGCTTGGTGGTAGGGGGAGGAAACACCATATATTTT
CASSLVVGGGNTIYF
>TRBJ1-6|-|TRBV7-9|-
TGTGCCAGCAGCTTAGCTTCTGGCAGGGAAGGGTCACCCCTCCACTTT
CASSLASGREGSPLHF
>TRBJ1-3|-|TRBV28|few
TGTGCCAGCAGTCCTCCTGCAACAGGGTACAACACTGGAAACACCATATATTTT
CASSPPATGYNTGNTIYF
>TRBJ1-6|-|TRBV18|few
TGTGCCAGCTCACTAGGAGGGCTGGCTAATTCACCCCTCCACTTT
CASSLGGLANSPLHF
>TRBJ1-5|-|TRBV2|few
TGTGCCAGCAGTGGATTGGGGGCCGGTCAGCCCCAGCATTTT
CASSGLGAGQPQHF
>TRBJ1-5|TRBD1|TRBV6-5|-
TGTGCCAGCAGCCTGACAGGGGGAGGGCAGCCCCAGCATTTT
CASSLTGGGQPQHF
>TRBJ1-6|-|TRBV13|-
TGTGCCAGCAGCTTCGGAGGGCAGAGAGTCTCCTATAATTCACCCCTCCACTTT
CASSFGGQRVSYNSPLHF
>TRBJ1-1|TRBD1|TRBV18|-
TGTGCCAGCTCACCAAATTCAGGGGGGACTGAAGCTTTCTTT
CASSPNSGGTEAFF
>TRBJ1-5|-|TRBV27|-
TGTGCCAGCAGGGGGGGTGTCGATCAGCCCCAGCATTTT
CASRGGVDQPQHF
>TRBJ1-5|TRBD1|TRBV19|few
TGTGCCAGTAGTACACAGGGGGCTTCAGTCCAGCCCCAGCATTTT
CASSTQGASVQPQHF
>TRBJ2-5|TRBD1|TRBV6-4|-
TGTGCCAGCAGGTCCGGGACAGGGGAGCAGGAGACCCAGTACTTC
CASRSGTGEQETQYF
>TRBJ1-4|TRBD1|TRBV7-9|few
TGTGCCAGCAGCTCGGGACAGGGGACAACTAATGAAAAACTGTTTTTT
CASSSGQGTTNEKLFF
>TRBJ1-2|-|TRBV30|-
TGTGCCTGGAAGCTAGACCATAACTATGGCTACACCTTC
CAWKLDHNYGYTF
>TRBJ2-1|-|TRBV5-4|-
TGTGCCAGCAGCTCCTCTAGGGGCAATGAGCAGTTCTTC
CASSSSRGNEQFF
>TRBJ2-1|-|TRBV3-1/TRBV3-2|once
TGTGCCAGCAGCCATAACAGGGTAGCCTACAATGAGCAGTTCTTC
CASSHNRVAYNEQFF
>TRBJ2-5|-|TRBV18|-
TGTGCCAGCTCACCGTCTCTACAAGAGACCCAGTACTTC
CASSPSLQETQYF
>TRBJ1-2|TRBD1|TRBV2|-
TGTGCCAGCAGTGAAGCGACCCGGACAGGGTCCGGCTACACCTTC
CASSEATRTGSGYTF
>TRBJ1-1|-|TRBV3-1/TRBV3-2|once
TGTGCCAGCAGCCATCAGGGCACTGAAGCTTTCTTT
CASSHQGTEAFF
>TRBJ1-1|TRBD1|TRBV27|-
TGTGCCAGCACCCCGGACAGGGCTCCCTCGGCGAACACTGAAGCTTTCTTT
CASTPDRAPSANTEAFF
>TRBJ2-7|-|TRBV11-2|-
TGTGCCAGCAGCGTCCCACTCTACGAGCAGTACTTC
CASSVPLYEQYF
>TRBJ1-1|TRBD1|TRBV2|-
TGTGCCAGTGGGGACAGCATGAACACTGAAGCTTTCTTT
CASGDSMNTEAFF